This T cell receptor beta chain was recovered during a study of long-term antiretroviral therapy in people with HIV. In the study overall: Samples collected earliest predate the 2015 immediate-ART recommendation by about a decade. Broader study findings: Every time point showed a repertoire led by clones expanded before ART.

Each donor provided at least one pre-ART PBMC sample and at least two post-ART PBMC samples. The CDR3 has 15 amino acids. Per germline, CDR1 MNHEY and CDR2 SMNVEV (reference sequence). V dropped 5 bases and J dropped 3; count of bases not matched to a gene: 6. Survey level was the resolution at which the v3.0 immunoSEQ assay ran. TCRdb's table, derived via immunoSEQ multiplex PCR, lists solely in-frame clones and lacks some. The repertoire holds fewer than 35,000 clones, with 82% as singletons. Points on this clone: Its antigen remains unidentified.

The TCR comes from a man aged 45 to 65 with HIV. Sample: unsorted PBMCs, taken 2.9 years after starting antiretroviral therapy. The rearrangement uses TRBV27 and TRBJ2-2, with 7 bases fitting TRBD1. This CDR3 is CASSLRDSYTGELFF. CDR3 coding DNA: TGTGCCAGCAGTCTCCGGGACAGTTACACCGGGGAGCTGTTTTTT.